Sequencing of this T cell receptor beta chain was carried out in a study of identifying expanded T cells in peripheral blood. This table comes from immunoSEQ multiplex PCR, and its TCRdb copy is limited to in-frame clones, with some not included. The repertoire holds about 91,000 clones, 88% seen once, with about 3.9% in the top ten. The CDR3 sequence is 12 residues long. CDR1 SGHTA and CDR2 FQGNSA come from the germline V gene. Trimming cost V 3 bases and J 6 bases, with 6 bases left between them. Healthy donors had no documented immune events, such as infections, while sampled. As for this clone: The antigen is undetermined.

Regarding the study as a whole: Roughly two-week clone count variance significantly increased as total template count grew.

V and J are TRBV7-2 and TRBJ2-1; D not resolved. This receptor was obtained from a person aged 18 to 70 in good health. Sequenced material: blood. This chain's CDR3 is CASSFGPNEQFF. CDR3 sequence (DNA): TGTGCCAGCAGCTTCGGGCCCAATGAGCAGTTCTTC.